This T cell receptor (beta chain) was captured in a study of blood T cell repertoires in COVID-19. Looking at the study overall: From the United States, Italy and Spain came samples of acute and convalescent COVID-19.

The age range of participants was about 18 to 95 years, with residence in fewer than 25 US areas. Clinical history as reported by participants underpinned cohort assignment. Shortly before study entry, within 2 weeks, exposed participants had met a COVID-19 case. Profiled with immunoSEQ multiplex PCR; TCRdb holds only in-frame clones, not every one. Of 130,000 to 150,000 clones detected, roughly 84% appear once; the ten largest clones hold 5.8%. With V trimmed by 3 bases and J by 8 bases, 9 bases remained unmatched. CDR1 and CDR2 from the germline V gene are SGDLS and YYNGEE. This CDR3 spans 14 amino acids.

The chain couples TRBV9 to TRBJ1-1, with 8 bases matching TRBD1. This receptor was taken from a woman between 45 and 65 years old who had been exposed to COVID-19. Sequencing was carried out using PBMCs or T cells enriched from blood (not recorded which). The CDR3 reads CASSASYRGGEAFF. CDR3 in DNA: TGTGCCAGCAGCGCCAGTTACAGGGGGGGCGAAGCTTTCTTT.